This record concerns one TCR beta chain sequence. TCRdb's copy holds only in-frame clones and misses some; the assay was immunoSEQ multiplex PCR. The table shows about 80,000 clones, with more than 65% occurring only once. Trimming took 0 bases from V and 8 from J, leaving 17 bases between them. This CDR3 spans 16 amino acids. Germline CDR1 SGHRS, CDR2 YFSETQ. These data are taken from a study of control samples from healthy donors and cancer patients. Sequencing used PBMCs. The receptor comes from a man aged 60 to 75 with head and neck cancer. The chain carries TRBV5-1 and TRBJ2-2; D may be TRBD1 (5 bases). DNA of the CDR3: TGCGCCAGCAGCTTGGGGGGCCGAAACACCGGAGGGGAGCTGTTTTTT. The encoded protein is CASSLGGRNTGGELFF.